This TCR beta chain was captured by sequencing in a study of vaccination and CD4 T cells after COVID-19. As for the study in general: Diagnosis preceded the drawing of post-COVID samples by a median roughly 93 days (range 35 to 161).

The CDR3 is 12 amino acids. The V end was cut by 7 bases, the J end by 5 bases, with 14 bases between. In germline, CDR1 is DFQATT, CDR2 SNEGSKA (reference sequence). Study-level findings and limits: A median approximately 86% of convalescent patients' SARS-CoV-2-reactive clones emerged only after vaccination.

On this clonotype itself: Its matching antigen is unknown.

Cultured CD4+ T cells had their DNA profiled by the Oncomine TCR Beta short-read assay. MiXCR, run by TCRdb on the PCR reads, gives a single entry per CDR3 protein. The table lists around 19,000 distinct CDR3 sequences, 50% to 70% of them singletons, with around 8.9% in the top ten. Treatment in this sample: roughly 10-day PBMC culture with coronavirus spike peptide pools or control peptides (ViraFEST assay). This TCR was sampled from a human donor who had recovered from COVID-19. The V gene is TRBV20-1, the J gene TRBJ1-2; D gene uncertain. Sequenced here: CD4+ T cells from blood, cultured in vitro, sampled after SARS-CoV-2 vaccination. Written as DNA, the CDR3 is TGCAGTGGAACCCCTCTCGGGTATGGCTACACCTTC. Translating it yields CSGTPLGYGYTF.